This T cell receptor (beta chain) was observed in a study of long-term antiretroviral therapy in people with HIV. Overall study context: The oldest samples precede the 2015 immediate-ART recommendation by about a decade. Study findings and constraints: Within the repertoire, clones expanded before ART were dominant at all time points. It was observed that HIV repertoires exhibited narrower CDR3 length ranges than controls.

This CDR3 has 15 residues. The V gene lost 2 bases and the J gene lost 1 base, with 11 bases spanning the gap. Germline loops: CDR1 ENHRY, CDR2 SYGVKD. The authors ran the immunoSEQ assay, v3.0, at survey level. TCRdb keeps only in-frame clones here, not all; method: immunoSEQ multiplex PCR. The table includes about 26,000 clones, 85% detected once. A note on this clone: The antigen remains unidentified.

One or more pre-ART and two or more post-ART PBMC samples were available from each donor. The chain links TRBV10-3 to TRBJ1-1; D might be TRBD1 (5 bases). The sample here was unsorted PBMCs, taken 4.7 to 5 years after starting antiretroviral therapy. This clonotype originated in a middle-aged man with HIV. CDR3 in DNA: TGTGCCATCAGTGAGGGGGCCCAGGGGAACACTGAAGCTTTCTTT. This sequence encodes CAISEGAQGNTEAFF.